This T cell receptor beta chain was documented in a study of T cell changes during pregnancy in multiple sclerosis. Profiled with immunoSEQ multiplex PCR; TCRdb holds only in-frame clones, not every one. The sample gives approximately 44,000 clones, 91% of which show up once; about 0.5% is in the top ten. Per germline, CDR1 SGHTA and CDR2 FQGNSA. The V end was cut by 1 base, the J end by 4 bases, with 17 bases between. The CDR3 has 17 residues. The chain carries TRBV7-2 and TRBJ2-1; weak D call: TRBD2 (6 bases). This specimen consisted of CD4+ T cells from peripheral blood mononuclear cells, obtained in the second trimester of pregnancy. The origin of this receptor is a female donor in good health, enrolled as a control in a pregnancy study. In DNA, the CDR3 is TGTGCCAGCAGCTTAGAGACGGGAGCGACAACGTACAATGAGCAGTTCTTC. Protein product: CASSLETGATTYNEQFF.